This is a list of T cell receptor beta chains from one sample in a study of sequential checkpoint blockade in melanoma. The table came from immunoSEQ multiplex PCR; TCRdb's copy has only in-frame clones and leaves some out. The top ten clones hold roughly 15% of a sample with 26,000 or so clones, 85% to 90% of them seen once. This specimen was CD8+ T cells sorted from blood (inferred from file names), taken from a patient given nivolumab and ipilimumab in sequence. The source of these receptors is a human donor with melanoma. CDR3s include the opening cysteine and the closing phenylalanine or tryptophan. D genes are given only for firm matches. The size field is filled for only some rows; it gives once, few, many or a size class.

DNA: TGTGCCAGCAGCTCCCTAGCGGATTACGAGCAGTACTTC; CDR3: CASSSLADYEQYF; size: -; J: TRBJ2-7; V: TRBV7-2; D: TRBD2
DNA: TGTGCCAGCAGCAGCGCCGACAGGCACTATGGCTACACCTTC; CDR3: CASSSADRHYGYTF; size: -; J: TRBJ1-2; V: TRBV5-4; D: -
DNA: TGCGCCAGCAGCCCCACTAGCGGGGCTTACGAGCAGTACTTC; CDR3: CASSPTSGAYEQYF; size: once; J: TRBJ2-7; V: TRBV4-3; D: TRBD2
DNA: TGTGCCAGCAGTCGCCACCCAGGGATTTCCCTGAACACTGAAGCTTTCTTT; CDR3: CASSRHPGISLNTEAFF; size: -; J: TRBJ1-1; V: TRBV28; D: -
DNA: TGTGCCATCAGCCTTGCTTTTGATAGCGGGATTAACACCGGGGAGCTGTTTTTT; CDR3: CAISLAFDSGINTGELFF; size: -; J: TRBJ2-2; V: TRBV10-3; D: TRBD2
DNA: TGTGCCAGCAGCGACATTCCCGAGCAGTACTTC; CDR3: CASSDIPEQYF; size: -; J: TRBJ2-7; V: TRBV6-1; D: -
DNA: TGTGCCAGCAGTCCTATGGGTCGGGACACTGAAGCTTTCTTT; CDR3: CASSPMGRDTEAFF; size: few; J: TRBJ1-1; V: TRBV25-1; D: -
DNA: TGCGCCAGTAGGGGGTCTGGAAACACCATATATTTT; CDR3: CASRGSGNTIYF; size: few; J: TRBJ1-3; V: TRBV4-1; D: -
DNA: TGTGCCAGCAGCACAAGCGGGAGGGGGGGAGAGACCCAGTACTTC; CDR3: CASSTSGRGGETQYF; size: -; J: TRBJ2-5; V: TRBV5-4; D: TRBD2
DNA: TGCAGTGCTAGAGATCTAGCACAGCACCACTTT; CDR3: CSARDLAQHHF; size: -; J: TRBJ1-6; V: TRBV20-1; D: -
DNA: TGTGCCAGCAGCTTACTACCCAGTGGAGATGTGAACTATGGCTACACCTTC; CDR3: CASSLLPSGDVNYGYTF; size: -; J: TRBJ1-2; V: TRBV7-9; D: -
DNA: TGTGCCAGCAGTTACGGGGCTGACAATGAGCAGTTCTTC; CDR3: CASSYGADNEQFF; size: -; J: TRBJ2-1; V: TRBV6-5; D: -
DNA: TGTGCCAGCAGTGAACACTACACAGGGGGCGCGAATGAAGCTTTCTTT; CDR3: CASSEHYTGGANEAFF; size: -; J: TRBJ1-1; V: TRBV25-1; D: TRBD1
DNA: TGTGCCAGCAGCGGGCCCGGACACCACTCTGGAAACACCATATATTTT; CDR3: CASSGPGHHSGNTIYF; size: -; J: TRBJ1-3; V: TRBV27; D: -
DNA: TGTGCCAGCTCACCACCGAATAGCGGGTACAGCACAGATACGCAGTATTTT; CDR3: CASSPPNSGYSTDTQYF; size: -; J: TRBJ2-3; V: TRBV18; D: TRBD2
DNA: TGTGCCAGCAGCTTCGGGACTAGGTACGAGCAGTACTTC; CDR3: CASSFGTRYEQYF; size: -; J: TRBJ2-7; V: TRBV5-5; D: TRBD2
DNA: TGTGCCAGCAGCTTATACGGGGGGACTGAAGCTTTCTTT; CDR3: CASSLYGGTEAFF; size: -; J: TRBJ1-1; V: TRBV13; D: -
DNA: TGTGCCAGCAGTTTAGGTCGGGGGGCCCTGCTTGAGCAGTTCTTC; CDR3: CASSLGRGALLEQFF; size: -; J: TRBJ2-1; V: TRBV27; D: -
DNA: TGTGCCAGCAAGCGGGGACCGAGTAACTATGGCTACACCTTC; CDR3: CASKRGPSNYGYTF; size: few; J: TRBJ1-2; V: TRBV28; D: -
DNA: TGTGCCAGCAGTTACTCGGCGCGGGGCACTGAAGCTTTCTTT; CDR3: CASSYSARGTEAFF; size: -; J: TRBJ1-1; V: TRBV6-6; D: -
DNA: TGTGCCAGCCGCCGCGGTCCGGGGAACGGGAATGGCTACACCTTC; CDR3: CASRRGPGNGNGYTF; size: -; J: TRBJ1-2; V: TRBV7-9; D: -
DNA: TGTGCCATCCGAGAAGCGCAGTATTTT; CDR3: CAIREAQYF; size: -; J: TRBJ2-3; V: TRBV10-3; D: -
DNA: TGTGCCACCGCAAACAAAAGACAAGAGACCCAGTACTTC; CDR3: CATANKRQETQYF; size: -; J: TRBJ2-5; V: TRBV6-6; D: -
DNA: TGTGCCAGCAGTTTGGGGACAGGGGACACCGGGGAGCTGTTTTTT; CDR3: CASSLGTGDTGELFF; size: -; J: TRBJ2-2; V: TRBV27; D: TRBD1
DNA: TGTGCCAGCAGCTTATACCGGGACTACTACAATGAGCAGTTCTTC; CDR3: CASSLYRDYYNEQFF; size: -; J: TRBJ2-1; V: TRBV7-2; D: TRBD2
DNA: TGTGCCAGCAGTGACCATAAGAGCACTGAAGCTTTCTTT; CDR3: CASSDHKSTEAFF; size: -; J: TRBJ1-1; V: TRBV6-4; D: -
DNA: TGTGCCAGCAGCTTAGGGACAGGAGGGTGGTACTTC; CDR3: CASSLGTGGWYF; size: -; J: TRBJ2-7; V: TRBV7-9; D: -
DNA: TGTGCCAGCAGCTTCGGGGATTACAGGGGGCGTCGGTATGGCTACACCTTC; CDR3: CASSFGDYRGRRYGYTF; size: once; J: TRBJ1-2; V: TRBV5-6; D: TRBD1
DNA: TGTGCCAGCAGTTACTCCCGGGGCAGGGGGCGTGGTGGCTACACCTTC; CDR3: CASSYSRGRGRGGYTF; size: -; J: TRBJ1-2; V: TRBV6-6; D: TRBD1
DNA: TGTGCCAGCAGTCACGGGACTAGCTGGGATGAGCAGTTCTTC; CDR3: CASSHGTSWDEQFF; size: once; J: TRBJ2-1; V: TRBV28; D: TRBD2
DNA: TGTGCCAGCAGTTGGGGGGGCGGTGCTTTAGAGCAGTACTTC; CDR3: CASSWGGGALEQYF; size: -; J: TRBJ2-7; V: TRBV27; D: -
DNA: TGTGCCAGTAGTATGGGACACCAGAACACTGAAGCTTTCTTT; CDR3: CASSMGHQNTEAFF; size: -; J: TRBJ1-1; V: TRBV19; D: -
DNA: TGTGCCAGCAGTTATAGCGGGGGGGCCCCTCCTGAGCAGTTCTTC; CDR3: CASSYSGGAPPEQFF; size: -; J: TRBJ2-1; V: TRBV27; D: TRBD2
DNA: TGTGCCAGTACCGGGAGCGGGGGGGTCGCAGATACGCAGTATTTT; CDR3: CASTGSGGVADTQYF; size: -; J: TRBJ2-3; V: TRBV19; D: TRBD2
DNA: TGTGCCAGCAGCCAAGTAGTAACTGTCCACACTGAAGCTTTCTTT; CDR3: CASSQVVTVHTEAFF; size: -; J: TRBJ1-1; V: TRBV14; D: -
DNA: TGTGCCAGCAGCTTAGCCAGGTTCACCGGGGAGCTGTTTTTT; CDR3: CASSLARFTGELFF; size: -; J: TRBJ2-2; V: TRBV13; D: -
DNA: TGTGCCAGCAGTCCCGGGACAGGCCTTAAGGGGCCCCAGCATTTT; CDR3: CASSPGTGLKGPQHF; size: -; J: TRBJ1-5; V: TRBV27; D: TRBD1
DNA: TGTGCCAGCAGCTTTCAGATCTTTGGGACTAGCGGGGAAGAGACCCAGTACTTC; CDR3: CASSFQIFGTSGEETQYF; size: -; J: TRBJ2-5; V: TRBV11-2; D: TRBD2
DNA: TGTGCCAGCAGCCCCGGACTAGCGGATACGCAGTATTTT; CDR3: CASSPGLADTQYF; size: -; J: TRBJ2-3; V: TRBV7-9; D: TRBD2
DNA: TGTGCCAGCACGTTCGGGGGGGGGAATGAGCAGTTCTTC; CDR3: CASTFGGGNEQFF; size: -; J: TRBJ2-1; V: TRBV27; D: TRBD2
DNA: TGTGCCAGCAGCCCCCAGCCCAACGGGGGGGAAGCTTTCTTT; CDR3: CASSPQPNGGEAFF; size: -; J: TRBJ1-1; V: TRBV5-6; D: -
DNA: TGTGCCAGCAGCTTGACAGGGACAATCCATGGCTACACCTTC; CDR3: CASSLTGTIHGYTF; size: -; J: TRBJ1-2; V: TRBV5-8; D: -
DNA: TGTGCCAGCAGTGCACTCACAGATACGCAGTATTTT; CDR3: CASSALTDTQYF; size: -; J: TRBJ2-3; V: TRBV25-1; D: -
DNA: TGCAGCGTGGGACAGGGGGCGGACACTGAAGCTTTCTTT; CDR3: CSVGQGADTEAFF; size: -; J: TRBJ1-1; V: TRBV29-1; D: TRBD1
DNA: TGTGCCAGCAGTCCCACAGGGCGAGCTAACTATGGCTACACCTTC; CDR3: CASSPTGRANYGYTF; size: few; J: TRBJ1-2; V: TRBV6-5; D: -
DNA: TGTGCCAGCAGCCAAGGGGGGGTTGCAGCTTTCTTT; CDR3: CASSQGGVAAFF; size: -; J: TRBJ1-1; V: TRBV4-2; D: -
DNA: TGTGCCAGCAGCTTCCTATCGGGAGAGACCCAGTACTTC; CDR3: CASSFLSGETQYF; size: -; J: TRBJ2-5; V: TRBV5-4; D: -